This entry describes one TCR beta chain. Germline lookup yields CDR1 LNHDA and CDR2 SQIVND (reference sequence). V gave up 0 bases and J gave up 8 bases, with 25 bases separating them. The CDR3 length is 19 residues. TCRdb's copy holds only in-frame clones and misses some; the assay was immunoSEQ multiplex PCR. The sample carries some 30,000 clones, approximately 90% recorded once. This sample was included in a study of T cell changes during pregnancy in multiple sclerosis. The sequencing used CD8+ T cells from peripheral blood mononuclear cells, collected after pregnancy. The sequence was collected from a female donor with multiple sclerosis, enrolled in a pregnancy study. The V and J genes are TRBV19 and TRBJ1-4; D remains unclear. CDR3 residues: CASSIDLMVGILGGEKLFF. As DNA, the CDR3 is TGTGCCAGTAGTATAGACTTAATGGTTGGTATTCTAGGAGGCGAAAAACTGTTTTTT.